The 28 T cell receptor beta chains reported below all come from one sample, sequenced in a study of blood T cell repertoires in COVID-19. Measured with immunoSEQ multiplex PCR; TCRdb has only the in-frame clones, and not every one. Of approximately 260,000 clones in the sample, around 88% were seen once. Material: PBMCs or T cells enriched from blood (not recorded which). These receptor sequences come from a woman in her thirties or forties with acute COVID-19.

This clone has a handful of counts. The chain couples TRBV11-2 to TRBJ1-3, with D uncertain. Germline V gene lookup returns CDR1 SGHAT and CDR2 FQNNGV. V lost 8 bases to trimming and J lost 0 bases, with 11 bases between them. The CDR3 is 14 residues long. CDR3 DNA sequence: TGTGCCAGCCATGATATGAGCTCTGGAAACACCATATATTTT. As protein: CASHDMSSGNTIYF.

In this sample, this clone turned up once. The V call is TRBV19, the J call TRBJ1-5; 8 bases align to TRBD1. Germline trimming cut 4 bases from V and 7 bases from J; bases unmatched to any gene: 9. The CDR3 totals 15 residues. Per the germline V gene, CDR1 is LNHDA and CDR2 is SQIVND (reference sequence). The CDR3 loop is CASSRGPGGYQPQHF. CDR3 DNA: TGTGCCAGTAGTAGAGGGCCAGGGGGCTACCAGCCCCAGCATTTT.

V gene TRBV24-1 combines with J gene TRBJ2-1, with 10 bases identical to TRBD1. This CDR3 spans 15 amino acids. Germline CDR1 and CDR2: KGHDR and SFDVKD. V shed 2 bases and J 8 bases; nucleotides not matched to a gene: 5. This CDR3 is CATSDWDRGMDEQFF. The CDR3 coding sequence is TGTGCCACCAGTGATTGGGACAGGGGAATGGATGAGCAGTTCTTC.

The chain joins TRBV28 to TRBJ2-2; 10 nucleotides match TRBD1. The CDR3 totals 16 residues. V gave up 0 bases and J gave up 7 bases; unmatched junction bases: 5. Per the germline V gene, CDR1 is MDHEN and CDR2 is SYDVKM. In DNA, the CDR3 is TGTGCCAGCAGTTTATGGGACAGGGGGATTGGCGGGGAGCTGTTTTTT. This encodes CASSLWDRGIGGELFF.

The V gene is TRBV4-1, the J gene TRBJ2-1, with a tentative D call TRBD2 (5 bases). The ends were cut back, 0 bases at V and 14 bases at J, with 23 bases in the middle. The germline CDR1 and CDR2 sequences are MGHRA and YSYEKL. The CDR3 sequence is 16 residues long. The CDR3 loop reads CASSQDTLAEAGREFF. The CDR3 coding sequence is TGCGCCAGCAGCCAAGACACCCTGGCGGAGGCGGGTAGGGAGTTCTTC.

The rearrangement uses TRBV12-3 or TRBV12-4 and TRBJ2-7; D is unresolved. The CDR3 is made up of 11 amino acids. The V and J ends lost 5 bases and 3 bases respectively, with 5 bases between them. The CDR3 reads CASSRYYEQYF. CDR3 nucleotides: TGTGCCAGCAGTCGGTACTACGAGCAGTACTTC.

This chain joins TRBV27 and TRBJ2-1, with D perhaps TRBD2 (6 bases). Germline V lookup: CDR1 MNHEY, CDR2 SMNVEV (reference sequence). Trimming removed 2 bases from V and 15 bases from J, with 35 bases in between. The CDR3 totals 19 residues. As DNA, the CDR3 is TGTGCCAGCAGTTTACGATCTAGCGAGGCGGTCGGAACTACGCAGCGGTTGTTCTTC. Amino acids: CASSLRSSEAVGTTQRLFF.

V usage is TRBV5-1 and J usage is TRBJ2-5; 9 bases agree with TRBD1. The J segment lost 5 bases and the V segment lost 0 bases, leaving 5 bases of the junction unmatched. The CDR3 sequence is 15 residues long. Germline assignment: CDR1 SGHRS and CDR2 YFSETQ. CDR3 amino acids: CASSLVGTGMETQYF. The CDR3 region has the DNA TGCGCCAGCAGCTTGGTGGGGACAGGGATGGAGACCCAGTACTTC.

This clone has only one observation. The chain uses TRBV11-2 and TRBJ2-2; the D gene is possibly TRBD2 (5 bases). This CDR3 comprises 14 residues. V gave up 5 bases and J gave up 4 bases, with 11 bases separating them. Looked up from germline, CDR1 is SGHAT and CDR2 is FQNNGV. CDR3 sequence: CASSLGVATGELFF. The CDR3 region has the DNA TGTGCCAGCAGCCTCGGGGTGGCCACCGGGGAGCTGTTTTTT.

For this clone: One end of the junction varies from germline; a read error may be responsible. The chain combines TRBV7-7 with TRBJ2-5, with TRBD2 matching over 8 bases. Looked up from germline, CDR1 is SSHAT and CDR2 is FNYEAQ (reference sequence). The CDR3 loop spans 15 amino acids. CDR3 residues: CASSFESSGEETQYF. The CDR3 bases are TGTGCTAGCAGCTTTGAGAGTAGCGGGGAAGAGACCCAGTACTTC.

The chain combines TRBV5-4 with TRBJ2-3; D may be TRBD2 (6 bases). CDR1 is SGHNT, CDR2 YYREEE, per germline (reference sequence). Trimming pared 0 bases from V and 4 bases from J, leaving 12 bases between. CDR3 length: 15 amino acids. This chain's CDR3 is CASSLAAGTADTQYF. The CDR3 DNA reads TGTGCCAGCAGCTTGGCCGCGGGAACGGCAGATACGCAGTATTTT.

This sequence joins TRBV10-1 and TRBJ2-5, with 7 bases fitting TRBD2. Germline V CDR1 and CDR2: WNHNN, SYGVQD (reference sequence). The CDR3 sequence is 14 residues long. V was clipped by 4 bases and J by 0 bases; unmatched bases: 2. This CDR3 is CASSASGNQETQYF. In DNA form, the CDR3 reads TGCGCCAGCAGTGCGAGCGGGAACCAAGAGACCCAGTACTTC.

The chain is built from TRBV19 and TRBJ2-3; no reliable D call. The V gene's germline CDR1 is LNHDA and CDR2 SQIVND (reference sequence). This CDR3 is built from 14 residues. Trimming shortened V by 2 bases and J by 6 bases, and 12 bases separated the two germline ends. The CDR3: CASSISLARDTQYF. Here the CDR3 DNA reads TGTGCCAGTAGTATATCTCTGGCGCGGGATACGCAGTATTTT.

This clone has more than one count but fewer than ten. J is TRBJ1-1 and V is TRBV12-3 or TRBV12-4; tentative D call: TRBD1 (5 bases). V was shortened by 11 bases and J by 2 bases, with 12 bases between the two germline ends. This CDR3 comprises 12 residues. The CDR3 sequence: CACYRLNTEAFF. Here the CDR3 DNA reads TGTGCCTGCTACAGGTTAAACACTGAAGCTTTCTTT.

DNA of the CDR3: TGTGCCAGCAGTGCGGGTTGGGGCCGCGTGGTCACCTACGAGCAGTACTTC. Translation gives CASSAGWGRVVTYEQYF. This chain links TRBV2 with TRBJ2-7, with D possibly being TRBD1 (5 bases). Trimming cost V 4 bases and J 2 bases, with 21 bases left between them. The CDR3 totals 17 residues. Germline assignment: CDR1 SNHLY and CDR2 FYNNEI. Full variable domain (remainder filled in from reference TRBV2 and TRBJ2-7): EPEVTQTPSHQVTQMGQEVILRCVPISNHLYFYWYRQILGQKVEFLVSFYNNEISEKSEIFDDQFSVERPDGSNFTLKIRSTKLEDSAMYFCASSAGWGRVVTYEQYFGPGTRLTVT.

This chain links TRBV9 with TRBJ1-4; 9 bases map to TRBD1. Trimming removed 3 bases from V and 7 bases from J; junction bases left unmatched: 4. Germline V gene data show CDR1 as SGDLS and CDR2 as YYNGEE. The CDR3 sequence is 14 residues long. The chain's CDR3 is CASSEGTGREKLFF. The CDR3 nucleotides read TGTGCCAGCAGCGAAGGGACAGGGCGTGAAAAACTGTTTTTT.

This clone was detected only a few times. The rearrangement links TRBV5-1 to TRBJ2-1; 10 bases are a match to TRBD2. CDR3 length equals 17 residues. V gave up 3 bases and J gave up 0 bases; unmatched junction bases: 6. Germline CDR1 SGHRS, CDR2 YFSETQ. CDR3 DNA sequence: TGCGCCAGCAGCTGGGGACTAGCGTCACCCTCCTACAATGAGCAGTTCTTC. It specifies CASSWGLASPSYNEQFF.

This clone has only one observation. The rearrangement joins TRBV7-9 to TRBJ1-1; D is perhaps TRBD1 (6 bases). Trimming left V 3 bases short and J 4 bases short, with 12 bases between. Germline CDR1 and CDR2: SEHNR and FQNEAQ (reference sequence). CDR3 length: 14 residues. The CDR3 coding sequence is TGTGCCAGCAGCTTGGCGAACAGGGCCACTGAAGCTTTCTTT. Translation: CASSLANRATEAFF.

In this sample, this clone turned up once. The V gene is TRBV15, the J gene TRBJ2-1, with 8 bases aligning to TRBD1. This CDR3 contains 16 residues. CDR1 and CDR2 from the germline V gene are LNHNV and YYDKDF (reference sequence). The trim removed 6 bases at V and 1 base at J, leaving 8 bases unmatched. This CDR3 is CATRIGQGVSYNEQFF. The CDR3 nucleotides read TGTGCCACCAGAATTGGACAGGGTGTATCCTACAATGAGCAGTTCTTC.

This chain joins TRBV19 and TRBJ1-5; 12 bases fit TRBD1. Per germline, CDR1 LNHDA and CDR2 SQIVND (reference sequence). This CDR3 is 15 amino acids long. With V trimmed by 5 bases and J by 6 bases, 5 bases remained unmatched. The CDR3 DNA is TGTGCCAGTAGTTTGGGACAGGGGGCGGCTCAGCCCCAGCATTTT. Translation gives CASSLGQGAAQPQHF.

This chain uses TRBV10-2 with TRBJ1-2, with 8 bases identical to TRBD1. This CDR3 contains 15 residues. The V gene's germline CDR1 is WSHSY and CDR2 SAAADI. Trimming took 0 bases from V and 4 from J; bases not matched to a gene: 4. CDR3 residues: CASSESTGVGYGYTF. In nucleotides, the CDR3 is TGCGCCAGCAGTGAGTCGACAGGGGTAGGCTATGGCTACACCTTC.

The genes are TRBV25-1 and TRBJ1-2; 7 bases match TRBD1. Per germline, CDR1 MGHDK and CDR2 SYGVNS. J lost 0 bases, V lost 5 bases, and 6 bases had no gene match. This CDR3 is built from 15 residues. The CDR3 DNA reads as TGTGCCAGCAGTCCCCGGGACAGCCCTAACTATGGCTACACCTTC. Translating gives CASSPRDSPNYGYTF.

This clone was detected a few times. This sequence joins TRBV11-2 and TRBJ2-7; the match to TRBD2 covers 7 bases. The CDR3 covers 15 residues. Germline assignment: CDR1 SGHAT and CDR2 FQNNGV. V gave up 3 bases and J gave up 3 bases; unmatched junction bases: 8. The CDR3 sequence: CASSFFLAENYEQYF. The DNA of the CDR3 is TGTGCCAGCAGCTTTTTCCTAGCGGAGAACTACGAGCAGTACTTC. Complete variable domain (other parts from reference TRBV11-2 and TRBJ2-7): EAGVAQSPRYKIIEKRQSVAFWCNPISGHATLYWYQQILGQGPKLLIQFQNNGVVDDSQLPKDRFSAERLKGVDSTLKIQPAKLEDSAVYLCASSFFLAENYEQYFGPGTRLTVT.

This rearrangement joins TRBV29-1 to TRBJ1-1, with D maybe TRBD1 (5 bases). Germline values: CDR1 SQVTM, CDR2 ANQGSEA. V dropped 3 bases and J dropped 0 bases, with 17 bases sitting between them. The CDR3 totals 16 residues. CDR3 residues: CSVDSGPRVMNTEAFF. For the CDR3, the DNA is TGCAGCGTTGATTCAGGGCCCCGGGTCATGAACACTGAAGCTTTCTTT.

This chain uses TRBV2 with TRBJ2-5, with 12 bases matching TRBD2. V shed 2 bases and J 2 bases; nucleotides not matched to a gene: 0. The germline V gene has CDR1 SNHLY and CDR2 FYNNEI. The CDR3 sequence is 15 residues long. The CDR3 loop is CASSELAGGQETQYF. The CDR3 nucleotides are TGTGCCAGCAGTGAACTAGCGGGAGGGCAAGAGACCCAGTACTTC.

The chain uses TRBV5-1 and TRBJ1-4; TRBD1 matches 10 bases. Germline-derived CDR1 and CDR2 are SGHRS and YFSETQ. V was clipped by 4 bases and J by 8 bases; unmatched bases: 5. The CDR3 is 14 residues long. The CDR3 sequence is CASSQGQGQEKLFF. CDR3 in DNA: TGCGCCAGCAGCCAGGGACAGGGGCAAGAAAAACTGTTTTTT.

The genes are TRBV7-9 and TRBJ2-2; D is undetermined. CDR1 and CDR2 (germline): SEHNR, FQNEAQ (reference sequence). V was pared by 5 bases and J by 0 bases, with 10 bases between. CDR3 size: 15 residues. CDR3 nucleotides: TGTGCCAGCAGCGGGCAGGCCCCGAACACCGGGGAGCTGTTTTTT. Protein product: CASSGQAPNTGELFF.

The chain links TRBV5-4 to TRBJ1-2, with 8 bases that match TRBD1. Trimming took 1 base from V and 7 from J; bases not matched to a gene: 3. The CDR3 sequence is 13 residues long. CDR1 is SGHNT and CDR2 is YYREEE in the germline V gene (reference sequence). CDR3 DNA: TGTGCCAGCAGCTTGCAGGGGGCCAGTGGCTACACCTTC. Translation gives CASSLQGASGYTF.